Shown below are 32 T cell receptor beta chains from a single sample sequenced in a study of blood T cells in healthy people across ages. A sample-barcoded 5' primer and a J-beta primer mix were used in a second PCR of roughly 6 to 12 cycles. TCRdb reprocessed the 5' RACE reads with MiXCR, giving one entry per CDR3 protein. The sample holds approximately 1,000,000 distinct CDR3 sequences, around two fifths seen once. The sequenced material came from blood. The receptor source for this set is a man between 18 and 29 years old in good health.

This clonotype showed up just a few times. The genes are TRBV7-2 and TRBJ1-2; perhaps TRBD1 as D (5 bases). The germline V gene has CDR1 SGHTA and CDR2 FQGNSA. Trimming pared 2 bases from V and 1 base from J, leaving 11 bases between. The CDR3 has 15 residues. The CDR3: CASSLRGRSNYGYTF. The DNA of the CDR3 is TGTGCCAGCAGCTTACGGGGCAGGAGTAACTATGGCTACACCTTC. The complete variable domain, with remaining parts taken from reference TRBV7-2 and TRBJ1-2, reads GAGVSQSPSNKVTEKGKDVELRCDPISGHTALYWYRQSLGQGLEFLIYFQGNSAPDKSGLPSDRFSAERTGGSVSTLTIQRTQQEDSAVYLCASSLRGRSNYGYTFGSGTRLTVV.

A note on this clonotype: A much larger clone differs by one base, so this may be a read error. The chain joins TRBV7-2 to TRBJ1-1; TRBD1 agrees at 11 bases. V was clipped by 3 bases and J by 4 bases; unmatched bases: 1. CDR1 is SGHTA and CDR2 is FQGNSA in the germline V gene. CDR3 size: 14 residues. CDR3: CASSFGTGGTEAFF. The CDR3 DNA reads TGTGCCAGCAGCTTCGGGACAGGGGGCACTGAAGCTTTCTTT.

The chain joins TRBV4-2 to TRBJ2-2, with 8 bases aligning to TRBD2. Germline values: CDR1 LGHNA, CDR2 YNFKEQ. After removal of 6 bases from V and 2 bases from J, the junction contained 11 bases not matched to a gene. The CDR3 has 17 residues. CDR3 bases: TGTGCCAGCAGTCGGGGAGACAGCGGGGGAAACACCGGGGAGCTGTTTTTT. It codes for CASSRGDSGGNTGELFF.

The V call is TRBV4-3, the J call TRBJ2-7, with D possibly matching TRBD2 (5 bases). The CDR3 length is 14 residues. Between the trimmed V and J ends, which lost 3 bases and 7 bases, there was a span of 16 bases. Germline loops: CDR1 LGHNA, CDR2 YSLEER. The CDR3 DNA reads TGCGCCAGCAGCCATGACTACCACAGCGATGAGCAGTACTTC. Translating gives CASSHDYHSDEQYF.

This clonotype appeared a few times. V gene TRBV6-5 combines with J gene TRBJ2-3, with 7 bases lining up with TRBD1. With 6 bases clipped from V and 2 bases from J, the junction kept 2 bases outside the gene matches. Looked up from germline, CDR1 is MNHEY and CDR2 is SVGAGI. The CDR3 contains 13 residues. In DNA, the CDR3 is TGTGCCAGCAGAGGACAGGCCACAGATACGCAGTATTTT. Encoded protein: CASRGQATDTQYF.

Only one count was recorded for this clonotype. The chain uses TRBV6-2 or TRBV6-3 and TRBJ1-4; tentative D call: TRBD1 (5 bases). V was clipped by 11 bases and J by 2 bases, with 15 bases between them. Germline V lookup: CDR1 MNHEY, CDR2 SVGEGT. CDR3 length: 14 amino acids. The DNA of the CDR3 is TGTGCCGCCTCCGGGGCAGGGACTAATGAAAAACTGTTTTTT. It encodes CAASGAGTNEKLFF.

The CDR3 bases are TGTGCCAGCAGTCTATCGACAGGGAGGGGTTCACCCCTCCACTTT. It yields the protein CASSLSTGRGSPLHF. This chain joins TRBV12-3 or TRBV12-4 and TRBJ1-6; 7 bases fit TRBD1. Trimming cost V 5 bases and J 9 bases; bases outside gene matches: 10. This CDR3 region has 15 residues.

This sequence joins TRBV20-1 and TRBJ2-1, with no clear D. This CDR3 contains 14 residues. Germline CDR1 and CDR2: DFQATT and SNEGSKA (reference sequence). Trimming shortened V by 3 bases and J by 9 bases, and 18 bases separated the two germline ends. The DNA for the CDR3 is TGCAGTGCTAGTATATTTTGGGGTTTGGGTGAGCAGTTCTTC. It yields the protein CSASIFWGLGEQFF.

The rearrangement uses TRBV7-9 and TRBJ2-7; 9 nucleotides agree with TRBD1. Trimming removed 7 bases from V and 3 bases from J; junction bases left unmatched: 10. Per the germline V gene, CDR1 is SEHNR and CDR2 is FQNEAQ (reference sequence). The CDR3 has 15 amino acids. In DNA, the CDR3 is TGTGCCAGCAACAACACCGGGACAGGGTACTACGAGCAGTACTTC. Translating gives CASNNTGTGYYEQYF.

The chain has TRBV7-2 and TRBJ2-2; D unclear. V lost 5 bases to trimming and J lost 5 bases, with 21 bases between them. CDR1 and CDR2 (germline): SGHTA, FQGNSA. This CDR3 is built from 17 residues. In DNA, the CDR3 is TGTGCCAGCAGCCCTTTAGGAAGCAGTCGCATTACCGGGGAGCTGTTTTTT. Translated: CASSPLGSSRITGELFF.

As for this clonotype: One end of the junction does not line up with germline, which may come from a read error. The V gene is TRBV6-1, the J gene TRBJ1-6; 7 nucleotides line up with TRBD1. CDR3 length equals 18 residues. From germline, CDR1 is MNHNS and CDR2 SASEGT. This CDR3 reads CASSPRQGLSSYNSPPHF. CDR3 sequence (DNA): TGTGCCAGCAGCCCCCGACAGGGCTTAAGCTCCTATAATTCACCCCCCCACTTT.

About this clonotype itself: It may be a read error: a sequence one base away is much more abundant. V usage is TRBV21-1 and J usage is TRBJ2-3; the D call of TRBD2 is as the table states it, not checked on the DNA. TRBV21-1 is assigned pseudogene status. The CDR3 spans 17 residues. CDR3 sequence (DNA): TGTGCCGGCAGCAAACTCCTAGCGGGGTCTAGCACAGATACGCAGTATTTT. Translation gives CAGSKLLAGSSTDTQYF.

This clonotype was found a few times. V usage is TRBV20-1 and J usage is TRBJ2-5; D not resolved. V was cut by 0 bases and J by 5 bases, with 16 bases left in between. There are 15 residues in the CDR3. CDR1 is DFQATT, CDR2 SNEGSKA, per germline (reference sequence). The CDR3 region is CSAREYGREVETQYF. As DNA, the CDR3 is TGCAGTGCTAGAGAGTACGGACGAGAGGTGGAGACCCAGTACTTC.

This clonotype has a handful of counts. CDR3 in DNA: TGTGCCAGCAGCGTAGTCCCAGGGGCGCGGAACACTGAAGCTTTCTTT. Translation gives CASSVVPGARNTEAFF. The chain uses TRBV9 and TRBJ1-1; tentative D call: TRBD1 (6 bases). The ends were cut back, 0 bases at V and 1 base at J, with 13 bases in the middle. The CDR3 length is 16 residues. In germline, CDR1 is SGDLS, CDR2 YYNGEE.

The gene calls are TRBV20-1 and TRBJ2-5, with TRBD1 matching 8 bases. The CDR3 has 13 residues. Germline lookup yields CDR1 DFQATT and CDR2 SNEGSKA (reference sequence). Trimming at V came to 2 bases and at J to 11 bases, leaving 10 bases not matched to a gene. CDR3 region: CSARQGAIGEQYF. CDR3 DNA: TGCAGTGCTAGACAGGGGGCGATTGGGGAGCAGTACTTC.

This clonotype was observed a handful of times. The gene calls are TRBV7-2 and TRBJ2-3, with no clear D. Trimming removed 6 bases from V and 7 bases from J, with 11 bases in between. The germline V gene has CDR1 SGHTA and CDR2 FQGNSA. CDR3 size: 12 residues. The CDR3 nucleotides read TGTGCCAGCAGTCTAGAAATAAATACGCAGTATTTT. Translated: CASSLEINTQYF.

As to this clonotype: A much larger clone differs from this one at a single base, so this may be a read error. This chain links TRBV20-1 with TRBJ1-5; a possible D gene is TRBD1 (6 bases). The CDR3 contains 15 residues. CDR1 and CDR2 from the germline V gene are DFQATT and SNEGSKA (reference sequence). This chain's CDR3 is CSARDTGLGNQLQHF. DNA of the CDR3: TGCAGTGCTAGAGATACAGGGTTGGGGAATCAGCTCCAGCATTTT.

Comments on this clonotype: The CDR3 ends on some other residue instead of the conserved phenylalanine or tryptophan, so this is likely a read error. The chain links TRBV24-1 to TRBJ2-1; the D gene could be TRBD1 or TRBD2 (5 bases each). Trimming cost V 5 bases and J 4 bases, with 8 bases left between them. Germline-derived CDR1 and CDR2 are KGHDR and SFDVKD. This CDR3 is built from 13 residues. The CDR3 sequence: CATSAGTYNEQFL. The CDR3 DNA follows: TGTGCCACCAGTGCCGGGACGTACAATGAGCAGTTCTTA.

The genes are TRBV27 and TRBJ1-6; 8 nucleotides match TRBD1. CDR3 size: 15 residues. Germline V gives CDR1 MNHEY, CDR2 SMNVEV (reference sequence). The V segment lost 7 bases and the J segment 7 bases; nucleotides outside the gene matches: 9. The CDR3 sequence: CASNRNRGSNSPLHF. CDR3 sequence (DNA): TGTGCCAGCAACCGAAACAGGGGGTCCAATTCACCCCTCCACTTT.

The genes are TRBV6-1 and TRBJ1-2, with TRBD1 matching 9 bases. The CDR3 totals 15 residues. Per the germline V gene, CDR1 is MNHNS and CDR2 is SASEGT. V shed 6 bases and J 3 bases; nucleotides not matched to a gene: 8. As DNA, the CDR3 is TGTGCCAGCAGGGCTATGGACAGGGGAGACTATGGCTACACCTTC. Protein sequence: CASRAMDRGDYGYTF.

The V and J genes are TRBV20-1 and TRBJ2-7; D possibly corresponds to TRBD2 (5 bases). The ends were cut back, 3 bases at V and 2 bases at J, with 8 bases in the middle. The CDR3 has 12 amino acids. Germline loops: CDR1 DFQATT, CDR2 SNEGSKA (reference sequence). The CDR3 region is CSASGVTYEQYF. For the CDR3, the DNA is TGCAGTGCTAGCGGGGTGACCTACGAGCAGTACTTC.

The chain joins TRBV11-1 to TRBJ2-2; no clear D gene. The V gene's germline CDR1 is SGHAT and CDR2 FQDESV (reference sequence). The V and J ends lost 0 bases and 5 bases respectively, with 10 bases between them. The CDR3 extends over 15 amino acids. DNA of the CDR3: TGTGCCAGCAGCTTAGCCCCTGGGGTTACCGGGGAGCTGTTTTTT. This sequence encodes CASSLAPGVTGELFF. Using reference TRBV11-1 and TRBJ2-2 for the parts outside the CDR3, the full variable domain is EAEVAQSPRYKITEKSQAVAFWCDPISGHATLYWYRQILGQGPELLVQFQDESVVDDSQLPKDRFSAERLKGVDSTLKIQPAELGDSAMYLCASSLAPGVTGELFFGEGSRLTVL.

At least ten counts were recorded for this clonotype. This chain uses TRBV6-6 with TRBJ1-5; TRBD1 might be the D (5 bases). The CDR3 runs 15 residues. Trimming cost V 4 bases and J 5 bases, with 15 bases left between them. CDR1 is MNHNY and CDR2 is SVGAGI in the germline V gene (reference sequence). CDR3 protein: CASSSPGPEDQPQHF. DNA of the CDR3: TGTGCCAGCAGTTCCCCGGGGCCAGAGGATCAGCCCCAGCATTTT.

This clonotype was observed once. V and J are TRBV12-3 or TRBV12-4 and TRBJ2-7; possibly TRBD1 or TRBD2 for D (6 bases each). The DNA end is a closer match to TRBJ2-5, so the J assignment may be wrong. The CDR3 consists of 13 residues. CDR3 region: CASGGRTRETQYF. CDR3 coding DNA: TGTGCCAGCGGGGGGCGGACTCGAGAGACCCAGTACTTC.

This clonotype was seen a single time. This chain joins TRBV7-2 and TRBJ1-1; 9 nucleotides agree with TRBD1. J lost 2 bases, V lost 8 bases, and 9 bases had no gene match. Germline V gene lookup returns CDR1 SGHTA and CDR2 FQGNSA. The CDR3 is made up of 15 amino acids. The CDR3 reads CASRFETGGNTEAFF. DNA of the CDR3: TGTGCCAGCCGTTTTGAGACAGGGGGAAACACTGAAGCTTTCTTT. Variable domain in full (rest from reference TRBV7-2 and TRBJ1-1): GAGVSQSPSNKVTEKGKDVELRCDPISGHTALYWYRQSLGQGLEFLIYFQGNSAPDKSGLPSDRFSAERTGGSVSTLTIQRTQQEDSAVYLCASRFETGGNTEAFFGQGTRLTVV.

The V gene is TRBV4-1, the J gene TRBJ2-2; the match to TRBD2 covers 9 bases. The CDR3 spans 16 residues. CDR1 is MGHRA, CDR2 YSYEKL, per germline. The V and J ends lost 4 bases and 0 bases, in that order; junction bases with no gene match: 3. Here the CDR3 DNA reads TGCGCCAGCAGCCCGGGGACTAGCCCGAACACCGGGGAGCTGTTTTTT. Its protein product is CASSPGTSPNTGELFF.

The J gene is TRBJ2-5, the V gene TRBV6-2 or TRBV6-3; 10 nucleotides align to TRBD2. The V gene end was trimmed by 7 bases and the J gene end by 11 bases; junction bases not matched to a gene: 28. CDR1 and CDR2 from the germline V gene are MNHEY and SVGEGT. The CDR3 spans 19 residues. This CDR3 reads CASIPDRVFASGGYNEQYF. CDR3 nucleotides: TGTGCCAGCATCCCTGACAGGGTTTTTGCTAGCGGGGGTTACAATGAGCAGTACTTC.

This rearrangement joins TRBV5-1 to TRBJ1-5; D ambiguous. Germline V lookup: CDR1 SGHRS, CDR2 YFSETQ. Between the trimmed V and J ends, which lost 4 bases and 4 bases, there was a span of 15 bases. The CDR3 runs to 15 residues. The CDR3 DNA reads as TGCGCCAGCAGCCCCGGGGTTGAGGGTAATCAGCCCCAGCATTTT. It yields the protein CASSPGVEGNQPQHF.

This clonotype was detected a few times. The chain links TRBV5-1 to TRBJ1-1, with 10 bases lining up with TRBD1. This CDR3 region has 16 residues. Germline V CDR1 and CDR2: SGHRS, YFSETQ. V lost 3 bases and J lost 0; bases outside the gene matches: 5. The CDR3 region is CASSSDRGVMNTEAFF. DNA of the CDR3: TGCGCCAGCAGCTCGGACAGGGGGGTCATGAACACTGAAGCTTTCTTT.

This clonotype turned up a few times. This rearrangement joins TRBV5-1 to TRBJ2-3; 13 nucleotides align to TRBD2. The CDR3 sequence is 16 residues long. Unmatched junction bases numbered 6, after V lost 4 bases and J lost 4 bases. Looked up from germline, CDR1 is SGHRS and CDR2 is YFSETQ. This CDR3 is CASSEGTSGVSDTQYF. In DNA form, the CDR3 reads TGCGCCAGCAGCGAAGGGACTAGCGGGGTCTCAGATACGCAGTATTTT.

This clonotype occurred a few times. The chain has TRBV12-3 or TRBV12-4 and TRBJ2-5; 7 bases agree with TRBD2. TRBJ2-7 explains the end of the DNA better; the J call may be wrong. This CDR3 has 13 residues. The CDR3 DNA reads TGTGCCAGCAGTTTATCGGGGGGTCGCGAGCAGTACTTC. Amino acids: CASSLSGGREQYF.

This clonotype occurred a few times. The chain links TRBV4-3 to TRBJ2-1; D is undetermined. V shed 8 bases and J shed 7 bases, with 15 bases lying between them. Per germline, CDR1 LGHNA and CDR2 YSLEER. The CDR3 length is 13 residues. CDR3 amino acids: CASLKGSRNEQFF. DNA for the CDR3: TGCGCCAGCCTTAAGGGTAGCAGGAATGAGCAGTTCTTC.